This T cell receptor (beta chain) came from a study of prognosis after radiotherapy for stage I lung cancer. Study as a whole: Enrolled patients comprised about 15 with newly diagnosed primary stage I lung tumors and about 5 with oligometastatic NSCLC after surgical resection of the primary tumor.

Study observations and caveats: Lower Shannon entropy values were found after stereotactic body radiation therapy in patients who developed distant metastases.

This clonotype came up many times. Its specificity is not known. From genomic DNA, two-round multiplex PCR was used to amplify TCR beta CDR3. Amplification during the initial PCR round employed primers specific to each TRBV and TRBJ gene. TCRdb re-called the multiplex PCR reads through MiXCR, storing one row per CDR3 protein. The repertoire has about 51,000 distinct CDR3 sequences, 30% to 35% of them found once; the top ten carry approximately 9%. V was clipped by 4 bases and J by 5 bases, with 14 bases between them. The germline V gene encodes CDR1 LGHDT and CDR2 YNNKEL (reference sequence). The CDR3 spans 14 residues.

Here the sequenced sample was PBMCs, taken before or after stereotactic body radiation therapy (not recorded which). The chain employs TRBV3-1 and TRBJ1-2, with D perhaps matching TRBD1 (5 bases). This receptor was taken from a donor over 45 with non-small cell lung cancer. The CDR3 is CASSLGDGGYGYTF. CDR3 DNA: TGTGCCAGCAGCCTCGGCGACGGGGGATATGGCTACACCTTC.